This TCR beta chain came from a study of tumor and adjacent non-tumor tissue in lung cancer. As for the study in general: Each sample yielded about 4.17 million productive TCRbeta reads on average.

The CDR3 consists of 13 residues. Germline CDR1 MNHEY, CDR2 SVGEGT. Comments on this clonotype: At one boundary the junction diverges from the germline segment, which might be a read error.

The template was RNA from unsorted bulk tissue. Three rounds of nested PCR, following a modified ARM-PCR protocol, produced the TCRbeta library. In TCRdb, the multiplex PCR reads were re-called with MiXCR into one record per CDR3 protein. Of 78,000 or so distinct CDR3 sequences listed, 80% to 85% are singletons. The V gene is TRBV6-2 or TRBV6-3, the J gene TRBJ1-1; D call uncertain. Material for sequencing was lung tumor tissue. The clonotype comes from a woman aged 50 to 65 with non-small cell lung cancer. This CDR3 is CACSYSRVNEAFF. In DNA form, the CDR3 reads TGTGCCTGCAGTTACTCGAGGGTGAATGAAGCTTTCTTT.